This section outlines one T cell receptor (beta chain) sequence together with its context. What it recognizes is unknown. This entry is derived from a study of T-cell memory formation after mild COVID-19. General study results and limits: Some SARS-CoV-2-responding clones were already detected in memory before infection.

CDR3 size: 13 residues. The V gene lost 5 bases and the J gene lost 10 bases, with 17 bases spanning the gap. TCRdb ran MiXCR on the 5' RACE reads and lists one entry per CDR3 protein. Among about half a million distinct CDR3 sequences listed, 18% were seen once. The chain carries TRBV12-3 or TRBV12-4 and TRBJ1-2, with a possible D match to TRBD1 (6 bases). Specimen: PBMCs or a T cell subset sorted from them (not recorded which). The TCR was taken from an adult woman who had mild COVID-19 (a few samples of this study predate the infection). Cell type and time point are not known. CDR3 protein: CASSTGTTRPYTF. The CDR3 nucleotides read TGTGCCAGCAGTACCGGGACAACGAGACCCTACACCTTC.